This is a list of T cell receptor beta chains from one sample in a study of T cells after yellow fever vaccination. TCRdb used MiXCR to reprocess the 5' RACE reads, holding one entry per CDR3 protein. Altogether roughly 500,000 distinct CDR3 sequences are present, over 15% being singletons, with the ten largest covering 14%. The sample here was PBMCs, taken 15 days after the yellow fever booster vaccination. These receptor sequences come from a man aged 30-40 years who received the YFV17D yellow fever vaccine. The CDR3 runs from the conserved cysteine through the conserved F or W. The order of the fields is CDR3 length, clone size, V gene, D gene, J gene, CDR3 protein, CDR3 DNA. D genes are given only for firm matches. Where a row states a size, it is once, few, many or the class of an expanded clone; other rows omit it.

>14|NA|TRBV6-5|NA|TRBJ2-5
CASSYGGVRETQYF
TGTGCCAGCAGTTACGGTGGGGTCCGGGAGACCCAGTACTTC
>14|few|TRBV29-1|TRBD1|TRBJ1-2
CSVEEGATGGAYTF
TGCAGCGTTGAAGAGGGGGCGACAGGGGGTGCCTACACCTTC
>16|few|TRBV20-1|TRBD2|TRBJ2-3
CSARDPSGSSEDTQYF
TGCAGTGCTAGAGATCCTAGCGGGAGTTCGGAAGATACGCAGTATTTT
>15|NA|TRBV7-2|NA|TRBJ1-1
CASSLATLRRQEAFF
TGTGCCAGCAGCTTAGCCACCCTCCGGCGGCAGGAAGCTTTCTTT
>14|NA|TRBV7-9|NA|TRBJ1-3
CASSLEGSGNTIYF
TGTGCCAGCAGCTTAGAAGGGTCTGGAAACACCATATATTTT
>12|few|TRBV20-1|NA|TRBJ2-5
CSALRAGETQYF
TGCAGTGCCTTGCGGGCCGGAGAGACCCAGTACTTC
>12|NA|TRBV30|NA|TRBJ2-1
CAWSVSQSEQFF
TGTGCCTGGAGTGTTTCTCAGAGTGAGCAGTTCTTC
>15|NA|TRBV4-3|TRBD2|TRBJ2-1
CASSSSSGNHNEQFF
TGCGCCAGCAGCTCATCTAGCGGGAATCACAATGAGCAGTTCTTC
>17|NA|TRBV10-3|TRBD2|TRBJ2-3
CATSLAGGGPSTDTQYF
TGTGCCACCTCTCTAGCGGGAGGGGGCCCTAGCACAGATACGCAGTATTTT
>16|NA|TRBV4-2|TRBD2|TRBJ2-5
CASSQEGGRAAETQYF
TGTGCCAGCAGCCAAGAGGGCGGGAGGGCAGCAGAGACCCAGTACTTC
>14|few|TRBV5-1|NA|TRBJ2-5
CASSLAQTRTTQYF
TGCGCCAGCAGCTTGGCCCAGACTAGGACGACCCAGTACTTC
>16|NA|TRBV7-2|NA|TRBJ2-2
CASSLALLAGTGELFF
TGTGCCAGCAGCTTAGCGTTACTAGCAGGCACCGGGGAGCTGTTTTTT
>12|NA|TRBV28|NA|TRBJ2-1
CASSFLSVEQFF
TGTGCCAGCAGTTTTTTGTCGGTTGAGCAGTTCTTC
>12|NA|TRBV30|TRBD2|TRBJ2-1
CAWSVEGGSRVF
TGTGCCTGGAGTGTAGAGGGCGGGAGCCGAGTCTTC
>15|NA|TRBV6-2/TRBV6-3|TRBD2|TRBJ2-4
CASSSPATGLAGGYF
TGTGCCAGCAGTTCACCTGCGACCGGACTAGCGGGAGGTTACTTC
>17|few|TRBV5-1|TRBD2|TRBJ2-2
CASSLEVTSVNTGELFF
TGCGCCAGCAGCTTGGAGGTGACTAGCGTTAACACCGGGGAGCTGTTTTTT
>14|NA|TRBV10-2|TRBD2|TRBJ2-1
CASSASGKYNEQFF
TGCGCCAGCAGTGCTAGCGGAAAATACAATGAGCAGTTCTTC
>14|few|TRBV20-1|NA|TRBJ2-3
CSALGRAGTDTQYF
TGCAGTGCTCTTGGGCGGGCGGGCACAGATACGCAGTATTTT
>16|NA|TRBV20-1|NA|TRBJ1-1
CSAPGEFGQVGTEAFF
TGCAGTGCCCCCGGAGAGTTTGGGCAGGTTGGCACTGAAGCTTTCTTT
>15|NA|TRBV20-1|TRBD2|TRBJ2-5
CSARDPLAGELTQYF
TGCAGTGCTAGAGATCCCCTAGCGGGAGAATTGACCCAGTACTTC
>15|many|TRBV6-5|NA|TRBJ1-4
CASSYSEGQVGKLFF
TGTGCCAGCAGTTACTCAGAGGGGCAGGTTGGAAAACTGTTTTTT
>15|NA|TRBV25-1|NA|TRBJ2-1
CASSEYDGSYNEQFF
TGTGCCAGCAGTGAATATGACGGGTCCTACAATGAGCAGTTCTTC
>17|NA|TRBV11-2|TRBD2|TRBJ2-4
CASSLGFAGVGRNIQYF
TGTGCCAGCAGCTTAGGATTCGCGGGAGTAGGGAGAAACATTCAGTACTTC
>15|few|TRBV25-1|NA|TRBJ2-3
CASRPLRGGTDTQYF
TGTGCCAGCAGGCCCTTGAGAGGAGGGACAGATACGCAGTATTTT
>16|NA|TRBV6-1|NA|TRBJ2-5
CASSHPSVLGQETQYF
TGTGCCAGCAGCCACCCATCCGTGTTAGGCCAAGAGACCCAGTACTTC
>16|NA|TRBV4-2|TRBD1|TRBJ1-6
CASSQDYRGFNSPLHF
TGTGCCAGCAGCCAAGACTACAGGGGATTCAATTCACCCCTCCACTTT
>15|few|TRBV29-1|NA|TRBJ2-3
CSVLARTHSTDTQYF
TGCAGCGTTCTAGCCCGGACTCATAGCACAGATACGCAGTATTTT
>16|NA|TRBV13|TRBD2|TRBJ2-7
CASSLRTSGSGSEQYF
TGTGCCAGCAGCTTACGGACTAGCGGGAGTGGTAGCGAGCAGTACTTC
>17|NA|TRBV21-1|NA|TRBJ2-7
CASSKVRTKGERYEQYF
TGTGCCAGCAGCAAAGTCCGAACCAAGGGGGAACGCTACGAGCAGTACTTC
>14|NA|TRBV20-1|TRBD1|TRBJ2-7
CSASRPPGGYEQYF
TGCAGTGCTAGTCGTCCGCCAGGGGGCTACGAGCAGTACTTC
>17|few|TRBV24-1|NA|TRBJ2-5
CATSDRRPDGIQETQYF
TGTGCCACCAGTGATCGACGACCGGACGGAATCCAAGAGACCCAGTACTTC
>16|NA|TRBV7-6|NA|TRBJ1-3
CASSLAGAVSGNTIYF
TGTGCCAGCAGCTTAGCGGGCGCAGTCTCTGGAAACACCATATATTTT
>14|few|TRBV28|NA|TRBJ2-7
CASRQVATTYEQYF
TGTGCCAGCAGACAGGTAGCGACGACCTACGAGCAGTACTTC
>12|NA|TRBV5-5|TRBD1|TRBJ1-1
CAISSGQGGAFF
TGTGCCATCAGCTCCGGACAGGGTGGCGCTTTCTTT
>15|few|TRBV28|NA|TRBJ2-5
CASSLNPGAGETQYF
TGTGCCAGCAGTTTAAATCCAGGGGCGGGGGAGACCCAGTACTTC
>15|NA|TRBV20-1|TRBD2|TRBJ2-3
CSAPQGGTTTDTQYF
TGCAGTGCCCCCCAGGGAGGGACTACCACAGATACGCAGTATTTT
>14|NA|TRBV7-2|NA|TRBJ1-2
CASSLKGVNYGYTF
TGTGCCAGCAGCTTAAAGGGGGTGAACTATGGCTACACCTTC
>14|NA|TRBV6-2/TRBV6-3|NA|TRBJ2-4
CASRVEGAKNIQYF
TGTGCCAGCAGGGTGGAGGGAGCCAAAAACATTCAGTACTTC
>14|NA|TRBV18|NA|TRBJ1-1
CASSPRQGATEAFF
TGTGCCAGCTCACCAAGACAAGGCGCCACTGAAGCTTTCTTT
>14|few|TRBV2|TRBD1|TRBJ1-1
CASRYGQGNTEAFF
TGTGCCAGCAGATATGGACAGGGGAACACTGAAGCTTTCTTT
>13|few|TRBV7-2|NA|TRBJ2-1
CASSQLRRDEQFF
TGTGCCAGCAGCCAACTGAGGCGGGATGAGCAGTTCTTC
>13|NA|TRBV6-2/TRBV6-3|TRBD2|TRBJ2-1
CASGLAGINEQFF
TGTGCCAGCGGACTAGCGGGTATTAATGAGCAGTTCTTC